A single sample gave rise to the 19 T cell receptor beta chains below, sequenced in a study of beta chain features in type 1 diabetes. Study-level findings and limits: Moderately but significantly shorter TCRB CDR3s were found in Type 1 diabetes patients in all four CD4+ subsets.

Expressed TCRB transcripts got sequenced, as all isolated RNA was reverse transcribed. TCRdb's copy holds only in-frame clones and misses some; the assay was immunoSEQ multiplex PCR. The table includes about 700,000 clones, about an eighth detected once. These receptors' targets are unknown. The source material was naive CD4+ T cells from blood. The receptors originated from a man between 18 and 35 years old with type 1 diabetes.

About this clone: Within the sample, other DNA sequences also encode this same CDR3. This chain uses TRBV30 with TRBJ2-5; D call uncertain. This CDR3 contains 11 residues. With 0 bases removed from V and 4 bases from J, the gap between germline ends came to 3 bases. Germline V gives CDR1 GTSNPN, CDR2 SVGIG (reference sequence). The CDR3 protein is CAWSVPETQYF. As DNA, the CDR3 is TGTGCCTGGAGTGTACCAGAGACCCAGTACTTC.

J is TRBJ2-5 and V is TRBV28; D remains ambiguous. CDR1 is MDHEN and CDR2 is SYDVKM in the germline V gene. This CDR3 is built from 12 residues. V was trimmed by 8 bases and J by 2 bases, leaving 9 bases between them. CDR3 sequence: CASWAVQETQYF. CDR3 nucleotide sequence: TGTGCCAGCTGGGCGGTACAAGAGACCCAGTACTTC.

This chain joins TRBV18 and TRBJ1-1; 7 bases fit TRBD1. Germline V gene lookup returns CDR1 KGHSH and CDR2 LQKENI. CDR3 length: 14 residues. The V segment lost 5 bases and the J segment 3 bases; nucleotides outside the gene matches: 6. This CDR3 is CASSTTGDYTEAFF. The CDR3 nucleotides are TGTGCCAGCTCAACCACAGGGGACTACACTGAAGCTTTCTTT.

Only a few counts were recorded for this clone. V is TRBV7-2 and J is TRBJ2-2, with TRBD1 matching over 7 bases. The CDR3 sequence is 14 residues long. With V trimmed by 4 bases and J by 4 bases, 3 bases remained unmatched. The V gene's germline CDR1 is SGHTA and CDR2 FQGNSA. This CDR3 is CASSSDRATGELFF. DNA of the CDR3: TGTGCCAGCAGCTCAGACAGGGCCACCGGGGAGCTGTTTTTT.

The genes are TRBV10-1 and TRBJ2-5; possibly TRBD1 or TRBD2 for D (5 bases each). Germline V lookup: CDR1 WNHNN, CDR2 SYGVQD (reference sequence). The CDR3 covers 13 residues. V dropped 3 bases and J dropped 5 bases, with 10 bases sitting between them. CDR3 nucleotide sequence: TGCGCCAGCAGTGATAGAGGGGACGAGACCCAGTACTTC. Translating gives CASSDRGDETQYF.

This clone came up once. The chain recombines TRBV4-1 with TRBJ2-4; TRBD2 agrees at 13 bases. The CDR3 consists of 21 residues. With 2 bases clipped from V and 0 bases from J, the junction kept 13 bases outside the gene matches. CDR1 is MGHRA and CDR2 is YSYEKL in the germline V gene. CDR3: CASSQLPTSGGTPLAKNIQYF. CDR3 DNA sequence: TGCGCCAGCAGCCAACTACCGACTAGCGGGGGGACCCCACTAGCCAAAAACATTCAGTACTTC.

Note on this clone: Other nucleotide sequences in the sample specify the same CDR3. V is TRBV7-9 and J is TRBJ1-1, with TRBD1 as a possible D gene (6 bases). The germline V gene encodes CDR1 SEHNR and CDR2 FQNEAQ (reference sequence). V lost 5 bases to trimming and J lost 2 bases, with 9 bases between them. The length of the CDR3 is 13 residues. The CDR3 sequence: CASSPGQNTEAFF. As DNA, the CDR3 is TGTGCCAGCAGCCCGGGACAAAACACTGAAGCTTTCTTT.

V usage is TRBV30 and J usage is TRBJ2-2, with TRBD2 matching over 8 bases. The CDR3 extends over 13 amino acids. The J segment lost 6 bases and the V segment lost 3 bases, leaving 3 bases of the junction unmatched. Germline V gives CDR1 GTSNPN, CDR2 SVGIG (reference sequence). CDR3 protein: CAWSPGGAGELFF. The CDR3 bases are TGTGCCTGGAGCCCGGGGGGGGCCGGGGAGCTGTTTTTT. Drawing the rest from reference TRBV30 and TRBJ2-2, the complete variable domain is SQTIHQWPATLVQPVGSPLSLECTVEGTSNPNLYWYRQAAGRGLQLLFYSVGIGQISSEVPQNLSASRPQDRQFILSSKKLLLSDSGFYLCAWSPGGAGELFFGEGSRLTVL.

In its sample, this clone was seen a few times. The sample carries other DNA sequences with the same CDR3. The chain joins TRBV11-2 to TRBJ2-7; D uncertain. This CDR3 has 11 amino acids. Trimming removed 3 bases from V and 4 bases from J, with 4 bases in between. Germline lookup yields CDR1 SGHAT and CDR2 FQNNGV. The CDR3 nucleotides are TGTGCCAGCAGCTTTCTGTACGAGCAGTACTTC. This codes for CASSFLYEQYF.

This clone has only a few counts. V is TRBV28 and J is TRBJ2-1; TRBD1 aligns across 7 bases. This CDR3 is built from 19 residues. J was trimmed by 5 bases and V by 7 bases; bases with no gene match: 23. Germline V gives CDR1 MDHEN, CDR2 SYDVKM. The CDR3, as DNA: TGTGCCAGCACCCAGACAGGGTTCCTCCCAAAATTACCGAACAATGAGCAGTTCTTC. Translating it yields CASTQTGFLPKLPNNEQFF.

V is TRBV10-3 and J is TRBJ2-2, with 7 bases fitting TRBD2. CDR1 and CDR2 (germline): ENHRY, SYGVKD. The CDR3 covers 15 residues. V lost 8 bases and J lost 0; bases outside the gene matches: 6. Written as DNA, the CDR3 is TGTGCCATCGGGCGGGGGACTACGAACACCGGGGAGCTGTTTTTT. Translating gives CAIGRGTTNTGELFF.

This clone has more than one count but fewer than ten. The CDR3 DNA reads as TGTGCCACCAGCAGGCGGGACAGTCAACTGTTTTTT. Amino acids: CATSRRDSQLFF. The chain recombines TRBV15 with TRBJ1-4; 7 bases are a match to TRBD1. Germline lookup yields CDR1 LNHNV and CDR2 YYDKDF (reference sequence). The CDR3 runs to 12 residues. Trimming at V came to 3 bases and at J to 12 bases, leaving 4 bases not matched to a gene.

This clone was detected only a few times. The CDR3 bases are TGTGCCAGCAGTGAATCGGGATATGGCTACACCTTC. This codes for CASSESGYGYTF. The genes are TRBV2 and TRBJ1-2; D not certain. V was trimmed by 2 bases and J by 5 bases, leaving 6 bases between them. This CDR3 contains 12 residues. CDR1 is SNHLY, CDR2 FYNNEI, per germline.

The chain employs TRBV7-6 and TRBJ2-1, with TRBD2 identical over 9 bases. Trimming removed 1 base from V and 6 bases from J; junction bases left unmatched: 4. Germline V gives CDR1 SGHVS, CDR2 FNYEAQ. This CDR3 spans 15 amino acids. CDR3 in amino acids: CASSLGSGGLNEQFF. In nucleotides, the CDR3 is TGTGCCAGCAGCTTAGGTAGCGGGGGTCTCAATGAGCAGTTCTTC.

The chain carries TRBV10-3 and TRBJ1-2, with D hard to call. Germline CDR1 is ENHRY and CDR2 is SYGVKD. Trimming shortened V by 2 bases and J by 13 bases, and 14 bases separated the two germline ends. The CDR3 runs to 12 residues. The CDR3 DNA sequence: TGTGCCATCAGTGAGATCCCTCAATCTGCCACCTTC. Translating gives CAISEIPQSATF.

This clone was seen more than once but under ten times. The chain uses TRBV18 and TRBJ2-1; tentative D call: TRBD1 (7 bases). CDR3 length: 12 residues. In germline, CDR1 is KGHSH, CDR2 LQKENI. Between the trimmed V and J ends, which lost 9 bases and 12 bases, there was a span of 18 bases. The CDR3 region has the DNA TGTGCCAGTACCACAGGGGACGGGGGGCAGTTCTTC. Translating it yields CASTTGDGGQFF.

The rearrangement links TRBV5-1 to TRBJ2-5; a weak D match, TRBD2 (5 bases). The V gene's germline CDR1 is SGHRS and CDR2 YFSETQ. V shed 4 bases and J shed 2 bases, with 12 bases lying between them. The CDR3 length is 14 residues. The CDR3 sequence is CASSPGLIQETQYF. CDR3 DNA sequence: TGCGCCAGCAGCCCAGGACTCATACAAGAGACCCAGTACTTC.

The V gene is TRBV30, the J gene TRBJ1-1; 7 bases line up with TRBD1. The junction had 7 bases not matched to a gene; V was cut back by 2 bases and J by 10 bases. The germline gives CDR1 GTSNPN, CDR2 SVGIG (reference sequence). The CDR3 totals 12 residues. The CDR3 DNA reads TGTGCCTGGAGTCAGGGGGTTTCAGGAGCTTTCTTT. Its translation is CAWSQGVSGAFF.

This clone was observed a handful of times. V gene TRBV21-1 combines with J gene TRBJ2-3; the table's TRBD2 call for D was not verified on the DNA. TRBV21-1 is annotated as a pseudogene. The CDR3 sequence is 14 residues long. The CDR3 is CASSRGAPTHTQYF. The CDR3 DNA reads as TGTGCCAGCAGCAGAGGAGCCCCCACACATACGCAGTATTTT.